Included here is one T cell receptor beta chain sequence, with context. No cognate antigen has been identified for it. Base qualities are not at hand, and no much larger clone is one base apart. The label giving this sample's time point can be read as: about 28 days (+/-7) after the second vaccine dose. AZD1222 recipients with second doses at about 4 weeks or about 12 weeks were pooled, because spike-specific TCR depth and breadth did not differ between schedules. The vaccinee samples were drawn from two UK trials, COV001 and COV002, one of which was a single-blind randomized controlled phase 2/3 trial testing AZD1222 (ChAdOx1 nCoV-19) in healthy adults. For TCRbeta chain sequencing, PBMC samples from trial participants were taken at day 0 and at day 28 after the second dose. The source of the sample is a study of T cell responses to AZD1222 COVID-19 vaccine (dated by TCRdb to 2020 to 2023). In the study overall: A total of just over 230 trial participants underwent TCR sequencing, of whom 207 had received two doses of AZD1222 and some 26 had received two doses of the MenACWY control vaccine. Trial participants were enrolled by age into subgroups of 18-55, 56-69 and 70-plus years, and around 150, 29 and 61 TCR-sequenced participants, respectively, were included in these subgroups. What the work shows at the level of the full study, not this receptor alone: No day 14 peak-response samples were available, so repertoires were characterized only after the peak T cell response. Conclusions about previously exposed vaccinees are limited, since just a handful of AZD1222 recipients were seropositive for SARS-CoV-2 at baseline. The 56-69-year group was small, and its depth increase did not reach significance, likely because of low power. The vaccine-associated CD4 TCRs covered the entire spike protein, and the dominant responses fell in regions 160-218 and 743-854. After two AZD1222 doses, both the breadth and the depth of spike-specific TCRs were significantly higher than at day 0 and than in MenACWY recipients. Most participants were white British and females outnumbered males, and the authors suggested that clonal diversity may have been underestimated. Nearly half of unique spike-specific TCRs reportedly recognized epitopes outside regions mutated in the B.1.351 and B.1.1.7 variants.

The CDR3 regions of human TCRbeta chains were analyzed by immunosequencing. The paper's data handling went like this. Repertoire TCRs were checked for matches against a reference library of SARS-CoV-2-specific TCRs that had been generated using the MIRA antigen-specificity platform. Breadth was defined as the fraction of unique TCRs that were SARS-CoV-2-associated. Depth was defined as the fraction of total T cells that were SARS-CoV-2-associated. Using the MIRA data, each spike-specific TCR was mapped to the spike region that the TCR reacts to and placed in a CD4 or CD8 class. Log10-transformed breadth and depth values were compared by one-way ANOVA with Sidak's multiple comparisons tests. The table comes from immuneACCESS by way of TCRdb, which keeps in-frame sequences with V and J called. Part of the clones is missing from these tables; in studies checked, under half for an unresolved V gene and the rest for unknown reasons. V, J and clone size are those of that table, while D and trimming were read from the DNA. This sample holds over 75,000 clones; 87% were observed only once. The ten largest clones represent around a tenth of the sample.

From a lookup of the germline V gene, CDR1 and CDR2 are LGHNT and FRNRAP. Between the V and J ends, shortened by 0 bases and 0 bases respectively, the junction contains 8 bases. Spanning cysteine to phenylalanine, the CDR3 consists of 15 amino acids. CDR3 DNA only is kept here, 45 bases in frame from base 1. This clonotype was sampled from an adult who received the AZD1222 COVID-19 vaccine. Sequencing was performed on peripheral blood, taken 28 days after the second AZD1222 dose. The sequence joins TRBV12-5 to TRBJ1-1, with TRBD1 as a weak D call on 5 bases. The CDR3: CASGLVLGVNTEAFF. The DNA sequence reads TGTGCTAGTGGTTTGGTACTGGGGGTGAACACTGAAGCTTTCTTT.